Each of the 17 T cell receptor beta chains below was sequenced from the same sample in a study of human T cells and chemical hapten exposure. Time point in this sample: patch test 2, 6 weeks after DPC sensitization. The sample's treatment: therapeutic diphenylcyclopropenone sensitization with weekly scalp DPC. TCRdb passed the RACE reads through MiXCR, listing each CDR3 protein once. This sample yields some 90,000 distinct CDR3 sequences, of which 10% to 12% are seen a single time; about 3% belongs to the top ten. The material sequenced was whole blood, taken in connection with sensitization to the hapten diphenylcyclopropenone (DPC). These receptors were obtained from a woman between 35 and 50 years old with alopecia areata. Some clones in this sample may be carry-over from other donors' samples.

The chain joins TRBV6-6 to TRBJ2-7, with D tentatively TRBD2 (6 bases). Germline CDR1 reads MNHNY; CDR2 reads SVGAGI (reference sequence). The CDR3 runs to 14 residues. V was shortened by 8 bases and J by 4 bases, with 18 bases between the two germline ends. CDR3 nucleotide sequence: TGTGCCAGCCTTCGCGGGGATAACTTGTACGAGCAGTACTTC. Protein: CASLRGDNLYEQYF.

This clonotype was recorded at least ten times. The rearrangement joins TRBV7-3 to TRBJ2-2; no clear D. This CDR3 region has 13 residues. Germline V gene lookup returns CDR1 SGHTA and CDR2 FQGTGA. Deletions cut 0 bases from V and 5 bases from J, with 4 bases between. This CDR3 reads CASSLTRTGELFF. The CDR3 nucleotides read TGTGCCAGCAGCTTAACGAGGACCGGGGAGCTGTTTTTT.

Ten or more counts support this clonotype. The chain employs TRBV6-5 and TRBJ1-1; perhaps TRBD1 as D (6 bases). This CDR3 is 15 amino acids long. The germline V gene has CDR1 MNHEY and CDR2 SVGAGI. V lost 5 bases, J lost 2 bases, and 15 bases lay in between. CDR3 protein: CASSDGGAYNTEAFF. CDR3 sequence (DNA): TGTGCCAGCAGTGACGGGGGGGCTTATAACACTGAAGCTTTCTTT.

The chain recombines TRBV7-9 with TRBJ2-7; no definite D call. Germline V gives CDR1 SEHNR, CDR2 FQNEAQ (reference sequence). There are 14 residues in the CDR3. With 5 bases removed from V and 0 bases from J, the gap between germline ends came to 11 bases. This CDR3 is CASSPEQSSYEQYF. In nucleotides, the CDR3 is TGTGCCAGCAGCCCAGAGCAGAGCTCCTACGAGCAGTACTTC.

In its sample, this clonotype was seen a few times. This sequence joins TRBV6-2 or TRBV6-3 and TRBJ2-1; 9 bases align to TRBD1. Trimming cost V 5 bases and J 2 bases; bases outside gene matches: 4. Germline V CDR1 and CDR2: MNHEY, SVGEGT. The length of the CDR3 is 15 residues. The CDR3 loop reads CASSQTGGPYNEQFF. CDR3 sequence (DNA): TGTGCCAGCAGTCAAACAGGGGGCCCCTACAATGAGCAGTTCTTC.

The chain is built from TRBV7-9 and TRBJ1-5; D possibly corresponds to TRBD1 (5 bases). Germline CDR1 and CDR2: SEHNR and FQNEAQ (reference sequence). There are 14 residues in the CDR3. Trimming stripped 4 bases from V and 6 bases from J, with 13 bases between. The CDR3 DNA is TGTGCCAGCAGCTCGAGTCAGGGAGCTCAGCCCCAGCATTTT. Its protein product is CASSSSQGAQPQHF.

Only a few counts were recorded for this clonotype. V usage is TRBV5-1 and J usage is TRBJ2-7; D remains ambiguous. The CDR3 has 13 residues. Germline-derived CDR1 and CDR2 are SGHRS and YFSETQ. Trimming took off 3 bases at V and 3 bases at J, with 10 bases between the two ends. CDR3 amino acids: CASSSIPNYEQYF. In nucleotides, the CDR3 is TGCGCCAGCAGCTCGATCCCCAACTACGAGCAGTACTTC.

This clonotype showed up many times. The genes are TRBV7-2 and TRBJ2-1, with 7 bases lining up with TRBD2. CDR1 and CDR2 (germline): SGHTA, FQGNSA. This CDR3 has 12 residues. V lost 5 bases to trimming and J lost 8 bases; unmatched junction nucleotides: 3. The CDR3 sequence is CASSPLAHEQFF. Written as DNA, the CDR3 is TGTGCCAGCAGCCCACTAGCGCATGAGCAGTTCTTC.

This clonotype was picked up many times. This sequence joins TRBV28 and TRBJ2-7; D gene uncertain. V gave up 7 bases and J gave up 5 bases, with 12 bases separating them. Germline V gives CDR1 MDHEN, CDR2 SYDVKM. CDR3 length: 12 residues. The CDR3 nucleotides are TGTGCCAGCAATGACGAGGCCCACGAGCAGTACTTC. It encodes CASNDEAHEQYF.

A word on this clonotype: This may arise from a read error, as a much more abundant clone is one base away. The J gene is TRBJ1-5, the V gene TRBV4-3; D call uncertain. Germline V gene lookup returns CDR1 LGHNA and CDR2 YSLEER. Deletions cut 0 bases from V and 7 bases from J, with 13 bases between. This CDR3 has 15 residues. The CDR3 region has the DNA TGCGCCAGCAGCCAAGATCGGAGAAGAGGACAGCCCCAGCATTTT. The encoded protein is CASSQDRRRGQPQHF.

This sequence joins TRBV19 and TRBJ2-1, with D possibly matching TRBD2 (6 bases). The ends were cut back, 7 bases at V and 3 bases at J, with 19 bases in the middle. The CDR3 runs to 16 residues. Germline V gene data show CDR1 as LNHDA and CDR2 as SQIVND (reference sequence). The CDR3 region has the DNA TGTGCCAGTAATGGACGGGGGACCACTTTCTACAATGAGCAGTTCTTC. Protein product: CASNGRGTTFYNEQFF.

In this sample, this clonotype turned up many times. As DNA, the CDR3 is TGTGCCAGCAGCTCTGGCGGGAGTCGATATTCACCCCTCCACTTT. It yields the protein CASSSGGSRYSPLHF. The chain links TRBV7-3 to TRBJ1-6; D unclear. V lost 4 bases, J lost 8 bases, and 15 bases lay in between. This CDR3 comprises 15 residues. Per the germline V gene, CDR1 is SGHTA and CDR2 is FQGTGA.

This chain links TRBV12-3 or TRBV12-4 with TRBJ2-1; D is possibly TRBD1 (6 bases). The CDR3 spans 14 residues. V dropped 5 bases and J dropped 10 bases, with 18 bases sitting between them. Here the CDR3 DNA reads TGTGCCAGCAGTCCAACACCACAGGGTGGCGAGCAGTTCTTC. Translated, it gives CASSPTPQGGEQFF.

This clonotype was seen a few times. The J gene is TRBJ2-3, the V gene TRBV11-2, with 8 bases aligning to TRBD2. The V and J ends lost 3 bases and 5 bases, in that order; junction bases with no gene match: 7. CDR3 length: 15 residues. The germline gives CDR1 SGHAT, CDR2 FQNNGV. The CDR3 DNA reads as TGTGCCAGCAGCTTGGGTAAACGGGGGGGAGATACGCAGTATTTT. This codes for CASSLGKRGGDTQYF. The full variable domain, its missing parts supplied by reference TRBV11-2 and TRBJ2-3, is EAGVAQSPRYKIIEKRQSVAFWCNPISGHATLYWYQQILGQGPKLLIQFQNNGVVDDSQLPKDRFSAERLKGVDSTLKIQPAKLEDSAVYLCASSLGKRGGDTQYFGPGTRLTVL.

Many counts were recorded for this clonotype. The rearrangement links TRBV28 to TRBJ1-1, with D unresolved. The CDR3 consists of 15 residues. Trimming pared 5 bases from V and 1 base from J, leaving 14 bases between. Germline loops: CDR1 MDHEN, CDR2 SYDVKM. The CDR3 DNA reads TGTGCCAGCAGTCGGGTAACCCAAAAGAACACTGAAGCTTTCTTT. Protein sequence: CASSRVTQKNTEAFF.

At least ten counts were recorded for this clonotype. The rearrangement joins TRBV28 to TRBJ2-2; D unclear. CDR1 MDHEN and CDR2 SYDVKM come from the germline V gene. The CDR3 extends over 12 amino acids. The V end was cut by 4 bases, the J end by 8 bases, with 8 bases between. In DNA form, the CDR3 reads TGTGCCAGCAGTTCAGTGGCTGGGGAGCTGTTTTTT. This translates into CASSSVAGELFF.

This clonotype has ten or more counts. The chain has TRBV20-1 and TRBJ2-1; 8 positions agree with TRBD2. CDR1 and CDR2 (germline): DFQATT, SNEGSKA (reference sequence). The CDR3 length is 16 residues. Trimming cost V 0 bases and J 0 bases; bases outside gene matches: 4. The CDR3 DNA reads TGCAGTGCTAGAGAGGCTAGCGGGCTCTCCTACAATGAGCAGTTCTTC. Translating it yields CSAREASGLSYNEQFF.